Each of the 23 T cell receptor beta chains below was sequenced from the same sample in a study of human T cells and chemical hapten exposure. The time point was: patch test 1, 2 weeks after DPC sensitization. Treatment defined: therapeutic diphenylcyclopropenone sensitization with weekly scalp DPC. TCRdb redid the calling of the RACE reads with MiXCR, one entry per CDR3 protein. Of about 360,000 distinct CDR3 sequences in the sample, about 7% were seen once. Material: whole blood, obtained in connection with sensitization to the hapten diphenylcyclopropenone (DPC). The receptor set was obtained from a young woman with alopecia areata. Some clones in this sample may be carry-over from other donors' samples.

This CDR3 reads CASSLMQGGTEAFF. The CDR3 bases are TGTGCCAGCAGTTTAATGCAGGGGGGCACTGAAGCTTTCTTT. The rearrangement joins TRBV12-3 or TRBV12-4 to TRBJ1-1; 7 positions match TRBD1. V lost 2 bases, J lost 4 bases, and 4 bases stayed unmatched. The CDR3 runs 14 residues.

The CDR3 loop reads CASSGRGSGSSGNTIYF. In DNA, the CDR3 is TGTGCCAGCAGCGGTAGGGGCAGCGGTAGCTCTGGAAACACCATATATTTT. V gene TRBV7-9 combines with J gene TRBJ1-3, with TRBD1 as a possible D gene (5 bases). CDR3 size: 17 residues. Between the trimmed V and J ends, which lost 5 bases and 0 bases, there was a span of 17 bases. The germline V gene has CDR1 SEHNR and CDR2 FQNEAQ (reference sequence).

This clonotype has just a few counts. The chain combines TRBV10-3 with TRBJ2-2; D unclear. The CDR3 sequence is 13 residues long. Germline V CDR1 and CDR2: ENHRY, SYGVKD. V was pared by 3 bases and J by 4 bases, with 6 bases between. CDR3 protein: CAISDIVTGELFF. For the CDR3, the DNA is TGTGCCATCAGTGATATAGTCACCGGGGAGCTGTTTTTT.

In this sample, this clonotype turned up many times. This chain links TRBV4-2 with TRBJ1-5; D gene uncertain. This CDR3 region has 15 residues. V was clipped by 0 bases and J by 4 bases, with 10 bases between them. From germline, CDR1 is LGHNA and CDR2 YNFKEQ. The CDR3 nucleotides read TGTGCCAGCAGCCAAGAATGGCAGGAGAATCAGCCCCAGCATTTT. Amino acid sequence: CASSQEWQENQPQHF.

This clonotype showed up many times. The chain uses TRBV3-1 and TRBJ2-3; TRBD2 agrees at 8 bases. J was trimmed by 2 bases and V by 0 bases; bases with no gene match: 7. Looked up from germline, CDR1 is LGHDT and CDR2 is YNNKEL (reference sequence). This CDR3 region has 17 residues. CDR3 bases: TGTGCCAGCAGCCAAGATTGGCGGGGGGCCCTCACAGATACGCAGTATTTT. The encoded protein is CASSQDWRGALTDTQYF.

This clonotype was recorded a few times. J is TRBJ1-2 and V is TRBV14; 10 bases are shared with TRBD1. V dropped 2 bases and J dropped 4; count of bases not matched to a gene: 4. Germline V CDR1 and CDR2: SGHDN, FVKESK. This CDR3 comprises 15 residues. The CDR3 sequence: CASSQLTGGLYGYTF. CDR3 bases: TGTGCCAGCAGCCAACTGACAGGGGGCCTCTATGGCTACACCTTC.

The table lists this clonotype with a few counts. V gene TRBV3-1 combines with J gene TRBJ1-4; D uncertain. CDR1 is LGHDT, CDR2 YNNKEL, per germline (reference sequence). The CDR3 extends over 13 amino acids. V was cut by 0 bases and J by 8 bases, with 7 bases left in between. The CDR3 here is CASSQEGGEKLFF. CDR3 coding DNA: TGTGCCAGCAGCCAAGAAGGAGGAGAAAAACTGTTTTTT.

The rearrangement joins TRBV5-4 to TRBJ2-3, with D possibly being TRBD1 or TRBD2 (6 bases each). The V and J ends lost 4 bases and 4 bases respectively, with 16 bases between them. This CDR3 is built from 15 residues. Germline loops: CDR1 SGHNT, CDR2 YYREEE (reference sequence). The CDR3 is CASSVVGGPADTQYF. In DNA form, the CDR3 reads TGTGCCAGCAGCGTCGTAGGGGGGCCGGCAGATACGCAGTATTTT.

This clonotype was seen ten or more times. The rearrangement uses TRBV6-2 or TRBV6-3 and TRBJ1-5; D may be TRBD1 (5 bases). The CDR3 spans 18 residues. Trimming shortened V by 6 bases and J by 11 bases, and 32 bases separated the two germline ends. The germline V gene encodes CDR1 MNHEY and CDR2 SVGEGT. CDR3: CASSHPGKDWLKSGSQHF. The CDR3 DNA is TGTGCCAGCAGCCACCCCGGCAAGGATTGGTTGAAATCAGGGTCCCAGCATTTT.

The V gene is TRBV15, the J gene TRBJ2-1; 9 nucleotides align to TRBD1. Germline CDR1 is LNHNV and CDR2 is YYDKDF (reference sequence). V gave up 4 bases and J gave up 10 bases; unmatched junction bases: 20. The CDR3 covers 18 residues. As DNA, the CDR3 is TGTGCCACCAGCAATGTTAAGGGGGGACAGGGCGCTGCGAAGGAGCAGTTCTTC. This encodes CATSNVKGGQGAAKEQFF.

The chain recombines TRBV27 with TRBJ1-1; D is undetermined. V dropped 8 bases and J dropped 6 bases, with 13 bases sitting between them. In germline, CDR1 is MNHEY, CDR2 SMNVEV (reference sequence). The CDR3 covers 12 residues. CDR3 loop: CASGLDVSEAFF. CDR3 bases: TGTGCCAGCGGGTTGGATGTATCTGAAGCTTTCTTT.

This clonotype was picked up many times. The chain recombines TRBV4-3 with TRBJ2-7; D assignment may be TRBD1 or TRBD2 (6 bases each). This CDR3 contains 15 residues. Per the germline V gene, CDR1 is LGHNA and CDR2 is YSLEER. V lost 0 bases, J lost 5 bases, and 14 bases lay in between. Here the CDR3 reads CASSQDRGGPDEQYF. The CDR3 DNA sequence: TGCGCCAGCAGCCAAGATCGAGGGGGGCCGGACGAGCAGTACTTC.

This clonotype was detected only once. The genes are TRBV2 and TRBJ2-2; 8 nucleotides match TRBD1. This CDR3 has 14 residues. From germline, CDR1 is SNHLY and CDR2 FYNNEI. The ends lost 7 bases at V and 1 base at J; junction bases unmatched: 2. CDR3 protein: CASKGQGNTGELFF. The CDR3 DNA reads as TGTGCCAGCAAAGGACAGGGGAACACCGGGGAGCTGTTTTTT.

This clonotype was seen more than once but under ten times. The rearrangement uses TRBV27 and TRBJ2-3; 14 bases are shared with TRBD2. With V trimmed by 10 bases and J by 3 bases, 3 bases remained unmatched. Germline V gene sequence: CDR1 MNHEY, CDR2 SMNVEV (reference sequence). This CDR3 contains 14 residues. CDR3 region: CATGLAGGTDTQYF. CDR3 nucleotides: TGTGCCACCGGACTAGCGGGGGGTACAGATACGCAGTATTTT.

In its sample, this clonotype was seen many times. The chain carries TRBV7-3 and TRBJ2-3, with D maybe TRBD1 (6 bases). This CDR3 region has 13 residues. V lost 6 bases and J 4 bases, leaving 11 bases between the germline ends. Germline lookup yields CDR1 SGHTA and CDR2 FQGTGA. The CDR3 loop is CASSFYRADTQYF. CDR3 DNA: TGTGCCAGCAGTTTCTACAGGGCAGATACGCAGTATTTT. Using reference TRBV7-3 and TRBJ2-3 for the parts outside the CDR3, the full variable domain is GAGVSQTPSNKVTEKGKYVELRCDPISGHTALYWYRQSLGQGPEFLIYFQGTGAADDSGLPNDRFFAVRPEGSVSTLKIQRTERGDSAVYLCASSFYRADTQYFGPGTRLTVL.

This clonotype was detected only a few times. The chain combines TRBV7-2 with TRBJ2-3; the match to TRBD2 covers 14 bases. The V gene's germline CDR1 is SGHTA and CDR2 FQGNSA. Trimming took 5 bases from V and 0 from J; bases not matched to a gene: 10. This CDR3 is 19 amino acids long. In DNA, the CDR3 is TGTGCCAGCAGCCCACCGACTAGCGGGGGGGTAACTAGCACAGATACGCAGTATTTT. Translated, it gives CASSPPTSGGVTSTDTQYF. The full variable domain, completed using reference TRBV7-2 and TRBJ2-3, is GAGVSQSPSNKVTEKGKDVELRCDPISGHTALYWYRQSLGQGLEFLIYFQGNSAPDKSGLPSDRFSAERTGGSVSTLTIQRTQQEDSAVYLCASSPPTSGGVTSTDTQYFGPGTRLTVL.

The chain joins TRBV4-3 to TRBJ2-7; D is possibly TRBD1 (6 bases). The germline V and J ends were trimmed by 0 bases and 3 bases, with 12 bases remaining between them. Germline V gene sequence: CDR1 LGHNA, CDR2 YSLEER. This CDR3 is built from 15 residues. The chain's CDR3 is CASSQDLGTHYEQYF. In DNA, the CDR3 is TGCGCCAGCAGCCAAGATCTTGGGACACACTACGAGCAGTACTTC.

Only a few counts were recorded for this clonotype. The chain couples TRBV29-1 to TRBJ2-3; D ambiguous. Germline V CDR1 and CDR2: SQVTM, ANQGSEA. This CDR3 spans 13 amino acids. V was shortened by 7 bases and J by 3 bases, with 14 bases between the two germline ends. The CDR3 loop reads CSDPFQETDTQYF. CDR3 DNA sequence: TGCAGCGACCCTTTCCAAGAGACAGATACGCAGTATTTT.

The gene calls are TRBV11-2 and TRBJ2-1; 13 bases are a match to TRBD2. This CDR3 comprises 17 residues. V lost 1 base and J lost 4; bases outside the gene matches: 4. Germline V lookup: CDR1 SGHAT, CDR2 FQNNGV. CDR3 nucleotide sequence: TGTGCCAGCAGCTTAGCCCGGACTAGCGGGGGATACAATGAGCAGTTCTTC. This translates into CASSLARTSGGYNEQFF. Combining the CDR3 with reference TRBV11-2 and TRBJ2-1 gives the whole variable domain EAGVAQSPRYKIIEKRQSVAFWCNPISGHATLYWYQQILGQGPKLLIQFQNNGVVDDSQLPKDRFSAERLKGVDSTLKIQPAKLEDSAVYLCASSLARTSGGYNEQFFGPGTRLTVL.

The chain has TRBV4-2 and TRBJ1-5; weak D call: TRBD1 (6 bases). The V end lost 4 bases, the J end lost 7 bases, and 17 bases lay between the germline ends. This CDR3 is built from 15 residues. The germline V gene has CDR1 LGHNA and CDR2 YNFKEQ. The chain's CDR3 is CASSPVERGGQPQHF. The DNA for the CDR3 is TGTGCCAGCAGCCCCGTGGAGAGGGGGGGACAGCCCCAGCATTTT.

This clonotype appeared many times. V gene TRBV6-2 or TRBV6-3 combines with J gene TRBJ2-2; tentatively, D is TRBD1 (6 bases). Germline V CDR1 and CDR2: MNHEY, SVGEGT. The CDR3 length is 16 residues. The germline V and J ends were trimmed by 4 bases and 3 bases, with 15 bases remaining between them. CDR3 loop: CASSSDRRPHTGELFF. The DNA of the CDR3 is TGTGCCAGCAGTTCTGACAGGAGGCCGCACACCGGGGAGCTGTTTTTT.

Many counts were recorded for this clonotype. The chain couples TRBV27 to TRBJ1-4, with a possible D match to TRBD1 (5 bases). From germline, CDR1 is MNHEY and CDR2 SMNVEV (reference sequence). V dropped 3 bases and J dropped 4 bases, with 9 bases sitting between them. The CDR3 consists of 14 residues. CDR3 region: CASSLQGRNEKLFF. CDR3 nucleotide sequence: TGTGCCAGCAGTTTGCAGGGACGTAATGAAAAACTGTTTTTT.

The CDR3 DNA follows: TGTGCCAGCAGTTCCTCCGAGTTGAACACTGAAGCTTTCTTT. It specifies CASSSSELNTEAFF. The chain uses TRBV6-6 and TRBJ1-1; D is uncertain. The CDR3 covers 14 residues. The germline V gene encodes CDR1 MNHNY and CDR2 SVGAGI (reference sequence). Trimming removed 4 bases at V and 0 bases at J, with 9 bases between.